This TCR beta chain is from a study of cytomegalovirus exposure and HLA in healthy donors. This table comes from immunoSEQ multiplex PCR, and its TCRdb copy is limited to in-frame clones, with some not included. The profile shows more than 60,000 clones, under 96% of them singletons. The V gene's germline CDR1 is LGHNA and CDR2 YSLEER. The length of the CDR3 is 16 residues. V was cut by 1 base and J by 1 base, with 12 bases left in between. Material: PBMCs. The rearrangement uses TRBV4-3 and TRBJ2-3; D remains unclear. The source is a woman under 30 in good health and CMV-seropositive. The CDR3 reads CASSQGALSGTDTQYF. DNA for the CDR3: TGCGCCAGCAGCCAAGGGGCCCTATCAGGCACAGATACGCAGTATTTT.